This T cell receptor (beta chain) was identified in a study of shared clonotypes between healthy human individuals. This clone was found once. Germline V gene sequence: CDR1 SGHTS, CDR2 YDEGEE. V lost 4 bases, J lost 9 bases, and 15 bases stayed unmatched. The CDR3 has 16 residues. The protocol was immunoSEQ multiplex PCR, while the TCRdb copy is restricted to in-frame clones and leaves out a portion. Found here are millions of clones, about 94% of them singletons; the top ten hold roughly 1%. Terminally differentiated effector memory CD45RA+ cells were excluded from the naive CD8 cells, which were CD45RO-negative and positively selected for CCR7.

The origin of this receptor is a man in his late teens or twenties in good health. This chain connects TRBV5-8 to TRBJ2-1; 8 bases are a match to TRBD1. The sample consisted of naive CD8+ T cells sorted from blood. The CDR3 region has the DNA TGTGCCAGCAGCCGGAAGTGGTCAGGGGGCGAGGGTGAGCAGTTCTTC. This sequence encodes CASSRKWSGGEGEQFF.